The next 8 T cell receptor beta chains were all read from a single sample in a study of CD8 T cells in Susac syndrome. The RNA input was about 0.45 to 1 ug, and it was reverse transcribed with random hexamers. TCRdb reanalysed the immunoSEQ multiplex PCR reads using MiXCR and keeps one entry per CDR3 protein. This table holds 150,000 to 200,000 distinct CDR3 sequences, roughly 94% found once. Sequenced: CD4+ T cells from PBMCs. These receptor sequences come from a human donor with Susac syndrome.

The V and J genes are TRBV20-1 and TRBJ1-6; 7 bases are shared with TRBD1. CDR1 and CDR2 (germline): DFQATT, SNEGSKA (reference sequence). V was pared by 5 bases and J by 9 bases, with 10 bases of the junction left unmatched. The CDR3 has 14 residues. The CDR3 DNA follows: TGCAGTGCTCATCCGACAGGGTCTGGTTCACCCCTCCACTTT. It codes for CSAHPTGSGSPLHF.

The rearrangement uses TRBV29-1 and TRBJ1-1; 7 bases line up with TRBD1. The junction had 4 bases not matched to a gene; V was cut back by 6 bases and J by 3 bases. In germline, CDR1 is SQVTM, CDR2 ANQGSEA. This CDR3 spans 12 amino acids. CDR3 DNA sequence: TGCAGCGTCAGACAGGGACACACTGAAGCTTTCTTT. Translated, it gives CSVRQGHTEAFF. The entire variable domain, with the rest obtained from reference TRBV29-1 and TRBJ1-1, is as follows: SAVISQKPSRDICQRGTSLTIQCQVDSQVTMMFWYRQQPGQSLTLIATANQGSEATYESGFVIDKFPISRPNLTFSTLTVSNMSPEDSSIYLCSVRQGHTEAFFGQGTRLTVV.

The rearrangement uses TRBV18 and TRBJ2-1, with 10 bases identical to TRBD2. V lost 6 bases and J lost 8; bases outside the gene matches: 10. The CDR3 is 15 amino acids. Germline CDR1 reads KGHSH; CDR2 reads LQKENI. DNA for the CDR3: TGTGCCAGCTCCCCTTCTAGCGGGGGCTGGGATGAGCAGTTCTTC. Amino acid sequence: CASSPSSGGWDEQFF.

The CDR3 here is CASSIQGARSPLHF. CDR3 in DNA: TGTGCCAGCAGTATACAGGGGGCTAGGTCACCCCTCCACTTT. V gene TRBV12-3 or TRBV12-4 combines with J gene TRBJ1-6; 9 bases align to TRBD1. Losses at the gene ends were 5 bases for V and 10 bases for J; bases not matched to a gene: 6. CDR3 length: 14 residues.

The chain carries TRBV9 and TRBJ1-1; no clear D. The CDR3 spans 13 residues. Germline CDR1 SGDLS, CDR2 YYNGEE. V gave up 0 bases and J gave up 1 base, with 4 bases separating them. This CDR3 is CASSVAPNTEAFF. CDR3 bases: TGTGCCAGCAGCGTAGCCCCGAACACTGAAGCTTTCTTT.

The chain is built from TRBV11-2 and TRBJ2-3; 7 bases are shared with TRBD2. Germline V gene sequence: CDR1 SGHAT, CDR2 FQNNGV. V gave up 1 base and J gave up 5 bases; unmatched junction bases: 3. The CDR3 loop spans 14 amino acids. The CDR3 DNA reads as TGTGCCAGCAGCTTAGCCCGGACTAGAGATACGCAGTATTTT. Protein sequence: CASSLARTRDTQYF.

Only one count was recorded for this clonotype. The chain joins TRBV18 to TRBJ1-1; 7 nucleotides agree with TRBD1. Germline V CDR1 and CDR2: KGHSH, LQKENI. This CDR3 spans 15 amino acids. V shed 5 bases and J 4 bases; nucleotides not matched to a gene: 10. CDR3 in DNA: TGTGCCAGCTCAGCCGACAGGGCGAGGAGCACTGAAGCTTTCTTT. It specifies CASSADRARSTEAFF.

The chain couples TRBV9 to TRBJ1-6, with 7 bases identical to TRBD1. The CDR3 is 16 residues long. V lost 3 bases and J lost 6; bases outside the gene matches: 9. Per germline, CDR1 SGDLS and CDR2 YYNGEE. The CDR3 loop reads CASSGREGAGNSPLHF. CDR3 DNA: TGTGCCAGCAGCGGACGGGAGGGGGCCGGTAATTCACCCCTCCACTTT.